This TCR beta chain was sequenced during a study of T cell repertoires in cytomegalovirus infection. On the study more broadly: Public TCR beta signatures indicated both CMV infection and matching HLA type.

Study conclusions and caveats: Frequencies of public TCR beta families were cumulated, and this identified carriers of CMV plus the relevant HLA. In two of eight donors, the top clonotype was HLA-C-restricted CMV-specific.

Germline values: CDR1 SGHVS, CDR2 FQNEAQ. Trimming removed 1 base at V and 3 bases at J, with 3 bases between. The CDR3 runs to 12 residues. Each CDR3 protein gets one entry after TCRdb re-called the reads with MiXCR. The table lists about 230,000 distinct CDR3 sequences, over 20% of them singletons, with 15% to 20% in the top ten. This clonotype was counted at least ten times. The antigen is unknown. This chain joins TRBV7-8 and TRBJ1-1; D not certain. The sequence was collected from a human donor in good health (CMV status not recorded). Some clones in this sample may be carry-over from other donors' samples. Sequencing was done on a sample of CD8+ T cells from PBMCs. The CDR3 protein is CASSLDDTEAFF. The CDR3 DNA reads as TGTGCCAGCAGCTTAGACGACACTGAAGCTTTCTTT.